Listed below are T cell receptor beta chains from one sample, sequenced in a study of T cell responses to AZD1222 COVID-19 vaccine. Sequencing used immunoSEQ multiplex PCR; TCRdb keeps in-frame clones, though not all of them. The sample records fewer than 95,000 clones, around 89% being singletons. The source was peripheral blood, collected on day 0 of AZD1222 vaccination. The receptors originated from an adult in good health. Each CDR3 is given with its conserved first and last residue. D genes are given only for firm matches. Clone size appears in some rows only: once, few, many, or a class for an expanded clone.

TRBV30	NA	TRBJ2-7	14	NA	TGTGCCTGGAACCGAGGGGGAACCTCCTACGAGCAGTACTTC	CAWNRGGTSYEQYF
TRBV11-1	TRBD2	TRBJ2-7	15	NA	TGTGCCAGCAGCTTAGGACTAGCGGTGAACTACGAGCAGTACTTC	CASSLGLAVNYEQYF
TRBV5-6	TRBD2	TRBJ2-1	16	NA	TGTGCCAGCAGCTTGGAGCTAGCGGGAGGTTACAATGAGCAGTTCTTC	CASSLELAGGYNEQFF
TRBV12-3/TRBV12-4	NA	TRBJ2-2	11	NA	TGTGCCAGCAGTTACGTCGGGGAGCTGTTTTTT	CASSYVGELFF
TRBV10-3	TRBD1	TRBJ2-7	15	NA	TGTGCCATCAGTGATGCCGGGACAGGGACCTACGAGCAGTACTTC	CAISDAGTGTYEQYF
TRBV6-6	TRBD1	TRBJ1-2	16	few	TGTGCCAGCAGTTACTTGGGAGGACAGGGAAACTATGGCTACACCTTC	CASSYLGGQGNYGYTF
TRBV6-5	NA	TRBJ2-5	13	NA	TGTGCCAGCAGCTCCACAGGGCAAGAGACCCAGTACTTC	CASSSTGQETQYF
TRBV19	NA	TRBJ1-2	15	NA	TGTGCCAGTAGTACCCGACTCACCGGGGACTATGGCTACACCTTC	CASSTRLTGDYGYTF
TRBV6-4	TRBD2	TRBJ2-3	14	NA	TGTGCCAGCAGTGACGGGCGGGAGGCAGATACGCAGTATTTT	CASSDGREADTQYF
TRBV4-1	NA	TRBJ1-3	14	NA	TGCGCCAGCAGCTCCGCCGTGACCGGAAACACCATATATTTT	CASSSAVTGNTIYF
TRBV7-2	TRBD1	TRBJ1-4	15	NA	TGTGCCAGCAGCTTGGGACAGGGAGTGAATGAAAAACTGTTTTTT	CASSLGQGVNEKLFF
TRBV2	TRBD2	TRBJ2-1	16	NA	TGTGCCAGCGGTTTAGGTAGGACTAGCGGCAACAATGAGCAGTTCTTC	CASGLGRTSGNNEQFF
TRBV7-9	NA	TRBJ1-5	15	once	TGTGCCAGCAGGTTTTCCAAGGGTGAGAGTTTGCCCCAGCATTTT	CASRFSKGESLPQHF
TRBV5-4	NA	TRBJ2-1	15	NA	TGTGCCAGCAGCTTACTCGGGCTAGCTTACAATGAGCAGTTCTTC	CASSLLGLAYNEQFF
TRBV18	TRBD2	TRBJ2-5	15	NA	TGTGCCAGCTCACCACCTAGCGGGAGGGCCGGAACCCAGTACTTC	CASSPPSGRAGTQYF
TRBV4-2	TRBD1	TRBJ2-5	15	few	TGTGCCAGCAGCCAGGGACAGGGGAGCAGGGAGACCCAGTACTTC	CASSQGQGSRETQYF
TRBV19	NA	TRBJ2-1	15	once	TGTGCCAGTAGTATAAGGTTTAGTTCGAGCGGTGAGCAGTTCTTC	CASSIRFSSSGEQFF
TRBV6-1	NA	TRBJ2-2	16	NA	TGTGCCAGCAGTGAAGCGGGTCTCCGGAACACCGGGGAGCTGTTTTTT	CASSEAGLRNTGELFF
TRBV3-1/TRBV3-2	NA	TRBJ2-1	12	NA	TGTGCCAGCAGCCAAGTATTGGGTGAGCAGTTCTTC	CASSQVLGEQFF
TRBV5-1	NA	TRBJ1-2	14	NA	TGCGCCAGCAGCTTGGATGGGACACCCTATGGCTACACCTTC	CASSLDGTPYGYTF
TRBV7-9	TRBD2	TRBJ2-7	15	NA	TGTGCCAGCAGCTTAAAAGCTAGCGGGATCTACGAGCAGTACTTC	CASSLKASGIYEQYF
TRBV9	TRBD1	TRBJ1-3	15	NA	TGTGCCAGCAGCTCGGGACAGGGTTATGGAAACACCATATATTTT	CASSSGQGYGNTIYF
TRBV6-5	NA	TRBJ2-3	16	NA	TGTGCCAGCAGTTACGGGGGCCAGGGGGGCGCAGATACGCAGTATTTT	CASSYGGQGGADTQYF
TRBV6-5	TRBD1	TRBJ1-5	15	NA	TGTGCCAGCAAGAAACCGGGACAGGGCCATCAGCCCCAGCATTTT	CASKKPGQGHQPQHF
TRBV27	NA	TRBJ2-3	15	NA	TGTGCCAGCAGTTTATTGCGGTTTAGCACAGATACGCAGTATTTT	CASSLLRFSTDTQYF
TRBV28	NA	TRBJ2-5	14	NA	TGTGCCAGCAGTACCGGACCCGCGTCAGCGACCCAGTACTTC	CASSTGPASATQYF
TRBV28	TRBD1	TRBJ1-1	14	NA	TGTGCCAGCAGCTCTCTCGACAGGGGCGATGAAGCTTTCTTT	CASSSLDRGDEAFF
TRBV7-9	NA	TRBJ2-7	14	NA	TGTGCCAGCAGCGACCGGGACCGAGCCTACGAGCAGTACTTC	CASSDRDRAYEQYF
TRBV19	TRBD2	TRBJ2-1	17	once	TGTGCCAGTAGTATTAGGACTAGCGGGAGCGGATACAATGAGCAGTTCTTC	CASSIRTSGSGYNEQFF
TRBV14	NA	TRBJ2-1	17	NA	TGTGCCAGCAGCCAAGATTCGGGCAGGGGATTGTACAATGAGCAGTTCTTC	CASSQDSGRGLYNEQFF
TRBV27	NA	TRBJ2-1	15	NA	TGTGCCAGCAGTTTTAGGGTCCAGGGCCCCCATGAGCAGTTCTTC	CASSFRVQGPHEQFF
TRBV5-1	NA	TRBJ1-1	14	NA	TGCGCCAGCAGCTTAACAGGGAGGAACACTGAAGCTTTCTTT	CASSLTGRNTEAFF
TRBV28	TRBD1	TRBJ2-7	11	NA	TGTGCCAGCAGGACAGGGACCGAGCAGTACTTC	CASRTGTEQYF
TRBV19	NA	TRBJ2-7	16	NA	TGTGCCAGTAGCCACGCTGGACGGAGGTCCTCCTACGAGCAGTACTTC	CASSHAGRRSSYEQYF
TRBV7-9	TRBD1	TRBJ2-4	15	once	TGTGCCAGCAGCTTACCGAACCGGGACAGGAACATTCAGTACTTC	CASSLPNRDRNIQYF
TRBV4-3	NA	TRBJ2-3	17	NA	TGCGCCCGCAGCCAACGGGGGGCAGATAGGGGCACAGATACGCAGTATTTT	CARSQRGADRGTDTQYF
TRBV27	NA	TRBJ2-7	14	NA	TGTGCCAGCAGTTCATCGACAGTATCCTACGAGCAGTACTTC	CASSSSTVSYEQYF
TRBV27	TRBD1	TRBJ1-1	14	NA	TGTGCCAGCAGTTTCGCAGGGGGACGGACTGAAGCTTTCTTT	CASSFAGGRTEAFF
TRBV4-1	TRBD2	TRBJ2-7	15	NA	TGCGCCAGCAGCCAAGGGACTAGCGTGAACTACGAGCAGTACTTC	CASSQGTSVNYEQYF
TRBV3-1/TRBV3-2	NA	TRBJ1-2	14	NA	TGTGCCAGCAGCCAAGGAGCAGGGCTCTATGGCTACACCTTC	CASSQGAGLYGYTF
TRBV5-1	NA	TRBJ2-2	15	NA	TGCGCCAGCAGCTTGGTGAGGGGCGGGGTCGGGGAGCTGTTTTTT	CASSLVRGGVGELFF
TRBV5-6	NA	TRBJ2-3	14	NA	TGTGCCAGCAGCTTGGGGTTCTTTTCAGATACGCAGTATTTT	CASSLGFFSDTQYF
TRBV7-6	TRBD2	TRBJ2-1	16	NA	TGTGCCAGCAGCTTATATGATGGGGAGGGCCTCAATGAGCAGTTCTTC	CASSLYDGEGLNEQFF
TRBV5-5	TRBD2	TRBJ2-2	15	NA	TGTGCCAGCACCACACTAGCGAGTAACACCGGGGAGCTGTTTTTT	CASTTLASNTGELFF
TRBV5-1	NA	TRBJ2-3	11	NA	TGCGCCAGCAGCTTGACAGATACGCAGTATTTT	CASSLTDTQYF
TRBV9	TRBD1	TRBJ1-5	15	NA	TGTGCCAGCAGCCCGACAGGGGGCAGCAATCAGCCCCAGCATTTT	CASSPTGGSNQPQHF